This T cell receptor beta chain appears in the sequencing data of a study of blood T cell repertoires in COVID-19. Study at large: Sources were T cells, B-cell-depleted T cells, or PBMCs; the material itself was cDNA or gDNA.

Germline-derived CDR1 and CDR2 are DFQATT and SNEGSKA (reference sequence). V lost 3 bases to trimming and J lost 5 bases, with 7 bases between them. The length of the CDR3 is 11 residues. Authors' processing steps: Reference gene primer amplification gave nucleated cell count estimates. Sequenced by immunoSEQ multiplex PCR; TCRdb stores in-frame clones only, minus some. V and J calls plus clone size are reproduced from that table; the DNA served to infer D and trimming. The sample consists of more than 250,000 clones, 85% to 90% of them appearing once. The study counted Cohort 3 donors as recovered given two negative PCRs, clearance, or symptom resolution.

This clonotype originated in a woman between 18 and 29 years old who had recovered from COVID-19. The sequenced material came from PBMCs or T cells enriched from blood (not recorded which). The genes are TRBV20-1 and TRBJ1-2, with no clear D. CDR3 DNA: TGCAGTGCTAGGTACCTATATGGCTACACCTTC. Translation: CSARYLYGYTF.